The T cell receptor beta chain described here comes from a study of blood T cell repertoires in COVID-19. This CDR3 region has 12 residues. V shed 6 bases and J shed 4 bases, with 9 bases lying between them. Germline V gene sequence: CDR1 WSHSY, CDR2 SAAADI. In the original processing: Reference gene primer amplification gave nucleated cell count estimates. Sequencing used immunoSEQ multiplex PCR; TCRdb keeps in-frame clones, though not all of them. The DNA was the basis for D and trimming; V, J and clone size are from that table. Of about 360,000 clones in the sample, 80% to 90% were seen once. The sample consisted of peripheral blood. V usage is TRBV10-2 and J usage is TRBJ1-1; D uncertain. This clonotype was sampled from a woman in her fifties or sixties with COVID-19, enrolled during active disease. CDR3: CASREGGTEAFF. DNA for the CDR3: TGCGCCAGCAGAGAAGGAGGCACTGAAGCTTTCTTT.